The clone carrying this T cell receptor beta chain was counted a single time. Its target is unknown. The data belong to a study of T cell responses to AZD1222 COVID-19 vaccine. Whole-study findings and limits: There were vaccine-associated CD4 TCRs across spike, dominant at 160-218 and 743-854.

Germline-derived CDR1 and CDR2 are SGHDT and YYEEEE. The CDR3 spans 14 residues. With 4 bases removed from V and 6 bases from J, the gap between germline ends came to 17 bases. Sequenced by immunoSEQ multiplex PCR; TCRdb stores in-frame clones only, minus some. This sample has 150,000 to 180,000 clones, with 70% to 90% found just once. The sequences come from peripheral blood, collected on day 0 of MenACWY control vaccination. This chain uses TRBV5-6 with TRBJ2-7, with D maybe TRBD1 (5 bases). This clonotype originated in an adult in good health. CDR3 bases: TGTGCCAGCAGCCGTTGGGGCCCTCGCAGCGAGCAGTACGTC. Its translation is CASSRWGPRSEQYV.